These 5 T cell receptor beta chains were all obtained from the same sample, sequenced in a study of T cell responses to AZD1222 COVID-19 vaccine. Some clones are missing from TCRdb's copy, which holds only in-frame ones; the method was immunoSEQ multiplex PCR. The table shows fewer than 55,000 clones, with 70% to 85% occurring only once. Source: peripheral blood, taken on day 0 of MenACWY control vaccination. All receptors derive from an adult in good health.

The chain joins TRBV7-9 to TRBJ2-5; D unclear. The CDR3 runs to 16 residues. Germline lookup yields CDR1 SEHNR and CDR2 FQNEAQ (reference sequence). Between the trimmed V and J ends, which lost 1 base and 4 bases, there was a span of 16 bases. As DNA, the CDR3 is TGTGCCAGCAGCTTAGGTTTCCCCCCCGGTTCAGAGACCCAGTACTTC. Its translation is CASSLGFPPGSETQYF. The full variable domain, completed using reference TRBV7-9 and TRBJ2-5, is DTGVSQNPRHKITKRGQNVTFRCDPISEHNRLYWYRQTLGQGPEFLTYFQNEAQLEKSRLLSDRFSAERPKGSFSTLEIQRTEQGDSAMYLCASSLGFPPGSETQYFGPGTRLLVL.

The table lists this clone with a few counts. The chain carries TRBV27 and TRBJ2-7, with D unresolved. Germline assignment: CDR1 MNHEY and CDR2 SMNVEV (reference sequence). Trimming left V 4 bases short and J 4 bases short, with 11 bases between. CDR3 length: 13 residues. The CDR3 loop reads CASSSIVGYEQYF. The DNA for the CDR3 is TGTGCCAGCAGTTCGATAGTGGGATACGAGCAGTACTTC.

The chain joins TRBV6-6 to TRBJ2-1; D call uncertain. The ends were cut back, 0 bases at V and 5 bases at J, with 8 bases in the middle. The germline gives CDR1 MNHNY, CDR2 SVGAGI (reference sequence). The CDR3 is 14 residues long. The CDR3: CASSYSENNNEQFF. The CDR3 nucleotides are TGTGCCAGCAGTTACTCCGAGAACAACAATGAGCAGTTCTTC.

This rearrangement joins TRBV2 to TRBJ1-2; D is ambiguous. The CDR3 runs to 14 residues. Looked up from germline, CDR1 is SNHLY and CDR2 is FYNNEI. Between the trimmed V and J ends, which lost 2 bases and 0 bases, there was a span of 7 bases. In nucleotides, the CDR3 is TGTGCCAGCAGTGAAAAAGGTTCTAACTATGGCTACACCTTC. Its protein is CASSEKGSNYGYTF.

This chain's CDR3 is CASSEGSEQYV. CDR3 nucleotides: TGTGCCAGCAGTGAAGGGTCGGAGCAGTACGTC. This chain joins TRBV2 and TRBJ2-7; D remains unclear. This CDR3 has 11 residues. Germline values: CDR1 SNHLY, CDR2 FYNNEI. The V end lost 1 base, the J end lost 7 bases, and 5 bases lay between the germline ends.